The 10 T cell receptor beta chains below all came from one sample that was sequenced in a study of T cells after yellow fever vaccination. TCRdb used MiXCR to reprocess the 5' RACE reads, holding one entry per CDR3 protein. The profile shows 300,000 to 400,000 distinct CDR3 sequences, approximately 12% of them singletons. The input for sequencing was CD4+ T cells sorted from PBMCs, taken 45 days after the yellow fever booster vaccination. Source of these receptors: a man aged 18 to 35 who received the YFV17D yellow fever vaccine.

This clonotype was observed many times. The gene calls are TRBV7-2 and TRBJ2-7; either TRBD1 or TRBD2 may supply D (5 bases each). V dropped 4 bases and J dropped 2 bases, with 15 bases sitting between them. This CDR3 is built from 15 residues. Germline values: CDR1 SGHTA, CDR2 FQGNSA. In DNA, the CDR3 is TGTGCCAGCAGCTCAGAGGCGGGCAGGGCCTACGAGCAGTACTTC. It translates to CASSSEAGRAYEQYF.

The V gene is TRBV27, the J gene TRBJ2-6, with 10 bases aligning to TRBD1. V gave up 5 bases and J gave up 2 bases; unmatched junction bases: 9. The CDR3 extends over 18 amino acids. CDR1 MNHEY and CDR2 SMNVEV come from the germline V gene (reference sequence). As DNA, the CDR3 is TGTGCCAGCAGTCCCTTGGGACAGGGGATAACTGGGGCCAACGTCCTGACTTTC. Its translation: CASSPLGQGITGANVLTF.

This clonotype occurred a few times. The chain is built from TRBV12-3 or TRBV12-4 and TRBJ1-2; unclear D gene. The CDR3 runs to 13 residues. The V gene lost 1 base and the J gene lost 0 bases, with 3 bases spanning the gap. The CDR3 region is CASSLVPNYGYTF. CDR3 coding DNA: TGTGCCAGCAGTTTAGTTCCTAACTATGGCTACACCTTC.

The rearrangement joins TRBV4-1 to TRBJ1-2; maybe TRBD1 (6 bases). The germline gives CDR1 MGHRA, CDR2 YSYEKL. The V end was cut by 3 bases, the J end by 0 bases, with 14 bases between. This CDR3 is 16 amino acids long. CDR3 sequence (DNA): TGCGCCAGCAGCCAGATGACAGGCCCAGCTAACTATGGCTACACCTTC. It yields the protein CASSQMTGPANYGYTF.

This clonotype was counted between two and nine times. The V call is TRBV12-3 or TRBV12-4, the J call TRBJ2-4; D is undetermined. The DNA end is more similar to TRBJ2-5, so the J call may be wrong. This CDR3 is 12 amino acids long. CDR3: CASSLGMGTQYF. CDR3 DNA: TGTGCCAGCAGTTTGGGTATGGGGACCCAGTACTTC.

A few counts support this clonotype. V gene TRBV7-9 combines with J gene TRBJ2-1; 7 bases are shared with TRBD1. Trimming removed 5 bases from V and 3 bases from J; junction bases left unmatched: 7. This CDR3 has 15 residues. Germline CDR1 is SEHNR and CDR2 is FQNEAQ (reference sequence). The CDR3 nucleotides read TGTGCCAGCAGCACAGGGGCCTCAAACTACAATGAGCAGTTCTTC. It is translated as CASSTGASNYNEQFF.

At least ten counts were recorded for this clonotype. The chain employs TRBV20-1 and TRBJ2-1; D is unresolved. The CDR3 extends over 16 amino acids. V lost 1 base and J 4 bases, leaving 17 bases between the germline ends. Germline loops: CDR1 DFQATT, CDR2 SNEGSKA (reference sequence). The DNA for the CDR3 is TGCAGTGCTAGAGTTCCTGGGATCCAGACTTACAATGAGCAGTTCTTC. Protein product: CSARVPGIQTYNEQFF.

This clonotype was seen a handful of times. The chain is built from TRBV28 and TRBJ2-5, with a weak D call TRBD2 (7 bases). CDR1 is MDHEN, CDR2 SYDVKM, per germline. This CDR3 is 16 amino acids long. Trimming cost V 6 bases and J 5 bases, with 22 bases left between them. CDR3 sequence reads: CASSQTGGGSSETQYF. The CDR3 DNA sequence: TGTGCCAGCAGCCAAACTGGGGGGGGCTCGTCGGAGACCCAGTACTTC. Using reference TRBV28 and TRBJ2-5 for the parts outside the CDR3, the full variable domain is DVKVTQSSRYLVKRTGEKVFLECVQDMDHENMFWYRQDPGLGLRLIYFSYDVKMKEKGDIPEGYSVSREKKERFSLILESASTNQTSMYLCASSQTGGGSSETQYFGPGTRLLVL.

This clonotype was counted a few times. In DNA, the CDR3 is TGCGCCAGCAGCCCGGGACAGGGATGGAGCATTCAGTACTTC. Its translation: CASSPGQGWSIQYF. The V call is TRBV5-1, the J call TRBJ2-4, with 9 bases fitting TRBD1. Germline V gene lookup returns CDR1 SGHRS and CDR2 YFSETQ. Trimming removed 4 bases from V and 9 bases from J; junction bases left unmatched: 8. CDR3 length equals 14 residues.

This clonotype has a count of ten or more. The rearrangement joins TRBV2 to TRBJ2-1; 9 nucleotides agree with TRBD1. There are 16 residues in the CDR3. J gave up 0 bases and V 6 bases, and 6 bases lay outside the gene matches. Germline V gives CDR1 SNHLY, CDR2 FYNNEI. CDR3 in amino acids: CASRATGGASYNEQFF. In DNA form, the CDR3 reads TGTGCCAGCAGGGCAACAGGGGGCGCCTCCTACAATGAGCAGTTCTTC.